This T cell receptor beta chain is from a study of Ad26.COV2.S vaccination and SARS-CoV-2 variants. Study in general: Recipients of Ad26.COV2.S got it intramuscularly, once or twice 56 days apart. Findings and limits, study-wide: Substantial breadth in spike-specific CD8+ and CD4+ T cell responses was reportedly seen after vaccination. Greater spike-specific TCR breadth was seen in vaccine recipients than in placebo recipients. It is possible that the TCR breadth and depth analyses underestimated the total T cell responses.

Comment on this clone: What it binds is not known.

CDR1 and CDR2 from the germline V gene are SGHRS and YFSETQ. The CDR3 length is 15 residues. Trimming took 2 bases from V and 5 from J; bases not matched to a gene: 3. The treatment here: some 19 received Ad26.COV2.S at low or high dose, single or two shots; 5 received placebo; per-sample allocation not given. At day 63 after the first vaccine or placebo injection, samples were drawn. Measured with immunoSEQ multiplex PCR; TCRdb has only the in-frame clones, and not every one. This sample has 300,000 to 400,000 clones, with around four fifths found just once. Here the sequenced sample was peripheral blood, taken in a trial of Ad26.COV2.S vaccine versus placebo. The clonotype comes from a person aged 18-60 years who received the Ad26.COV2.S COVID-19 vaccine or a placebo. The V gene is TRBV5-1, the J gene TRBJ2-5; TRBD2 aligns across 13 bases. The CDR3 region has the DNA TGCGCCAGCAGCTTAGGGACTAGCGGGGCTGAGACCCAGTACTTC. It yields the protein CASSLGTSGAETQYF.